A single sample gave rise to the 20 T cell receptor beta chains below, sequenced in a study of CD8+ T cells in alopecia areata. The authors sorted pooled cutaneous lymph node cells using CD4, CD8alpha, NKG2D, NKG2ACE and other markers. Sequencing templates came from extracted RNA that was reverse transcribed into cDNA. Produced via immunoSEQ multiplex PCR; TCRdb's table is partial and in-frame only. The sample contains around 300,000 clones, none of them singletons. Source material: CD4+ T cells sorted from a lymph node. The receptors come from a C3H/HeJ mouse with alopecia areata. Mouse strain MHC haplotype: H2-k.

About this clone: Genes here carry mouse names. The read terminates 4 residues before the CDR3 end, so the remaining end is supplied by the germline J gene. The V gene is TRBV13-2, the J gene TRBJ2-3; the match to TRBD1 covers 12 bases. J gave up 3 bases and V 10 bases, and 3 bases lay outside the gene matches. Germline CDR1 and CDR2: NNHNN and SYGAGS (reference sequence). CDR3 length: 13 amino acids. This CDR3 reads CAGTGGRAETLYF. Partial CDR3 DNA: TGTGCCGGGACAGGGGGCCGGGCAGAA.

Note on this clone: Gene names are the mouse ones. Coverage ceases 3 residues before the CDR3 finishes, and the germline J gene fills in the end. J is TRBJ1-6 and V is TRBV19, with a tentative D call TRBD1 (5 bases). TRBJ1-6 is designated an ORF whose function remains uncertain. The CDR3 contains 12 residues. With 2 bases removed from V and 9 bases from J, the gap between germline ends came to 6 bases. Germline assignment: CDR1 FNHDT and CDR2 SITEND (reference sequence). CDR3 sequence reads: CASSMGVSPLYF. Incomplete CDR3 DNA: TGTGCCAGCAGTATGGGGGTTTCGCCC.

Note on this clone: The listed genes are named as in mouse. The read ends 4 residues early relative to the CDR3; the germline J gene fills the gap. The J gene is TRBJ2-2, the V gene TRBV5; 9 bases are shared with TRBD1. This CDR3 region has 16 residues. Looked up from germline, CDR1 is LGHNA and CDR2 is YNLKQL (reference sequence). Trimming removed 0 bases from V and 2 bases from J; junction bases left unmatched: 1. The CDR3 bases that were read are TGTGCCAGCAGCCAAGAACAGGGGGCGAACACCGGG. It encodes CASSQEQGANTG. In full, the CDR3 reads CASSQEQGANTGQLYF.

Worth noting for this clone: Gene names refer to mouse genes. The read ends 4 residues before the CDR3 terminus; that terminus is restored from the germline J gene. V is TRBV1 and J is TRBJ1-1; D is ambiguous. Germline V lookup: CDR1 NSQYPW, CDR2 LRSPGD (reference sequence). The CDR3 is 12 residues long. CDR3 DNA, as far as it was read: TGCACCTGCAGTGCAGAACTGGTA. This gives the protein CTCSAELV. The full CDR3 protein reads CTCSAELVEVFF. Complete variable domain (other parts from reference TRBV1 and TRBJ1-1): VTLLEQNPRWRLVPRGQAVNLRCILKNSQYPWMSWYQQDLQKQLQWLFTLRSPGDKEVKSLPGADYLATRVTDTELRLQVANMSQGRTLYCTCSAELVEVFFGKGTRLTVV.

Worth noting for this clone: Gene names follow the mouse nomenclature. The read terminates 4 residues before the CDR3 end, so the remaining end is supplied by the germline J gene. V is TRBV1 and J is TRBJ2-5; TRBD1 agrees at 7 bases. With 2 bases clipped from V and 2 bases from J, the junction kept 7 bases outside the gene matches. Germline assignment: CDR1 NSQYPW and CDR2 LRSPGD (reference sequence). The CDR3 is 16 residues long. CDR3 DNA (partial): TGCACCTGCAGTGCACACAGGGGATGGGGCCAAGAC. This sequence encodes CTCSAHRGWGQD. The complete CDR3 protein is CTCSAHRGWGQDTQYF.

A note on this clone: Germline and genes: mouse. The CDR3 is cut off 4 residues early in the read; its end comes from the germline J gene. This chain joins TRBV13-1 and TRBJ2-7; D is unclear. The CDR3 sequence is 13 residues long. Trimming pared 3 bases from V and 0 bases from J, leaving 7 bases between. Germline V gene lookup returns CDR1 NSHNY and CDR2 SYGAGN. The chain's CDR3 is CASSVSVSYEQYF. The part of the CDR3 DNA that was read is TGTGCCAGCAGTGTCTCAGTCTCCTAT.

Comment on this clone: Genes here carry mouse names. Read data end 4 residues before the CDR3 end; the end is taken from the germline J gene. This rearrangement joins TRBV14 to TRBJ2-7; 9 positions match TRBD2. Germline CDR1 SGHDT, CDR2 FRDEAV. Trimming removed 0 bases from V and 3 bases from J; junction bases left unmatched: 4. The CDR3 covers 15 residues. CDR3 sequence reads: CASSFSWGGLYEQYF. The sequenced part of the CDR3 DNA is TGTGCCAGCAGTTTCTCCTGGGGGGGTCTCTAT. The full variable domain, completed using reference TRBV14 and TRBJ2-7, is EAGVTQSPRYAVLQEGQAVSFWCDPISGHDTLYWYQQPRDQGPQLLVYFRDEAVIDNSQLPSDRFSAVRPKGTNSTLKIQSAKQGDTATYLCASSFSWGGLYEQYFGPGTRLTVL.

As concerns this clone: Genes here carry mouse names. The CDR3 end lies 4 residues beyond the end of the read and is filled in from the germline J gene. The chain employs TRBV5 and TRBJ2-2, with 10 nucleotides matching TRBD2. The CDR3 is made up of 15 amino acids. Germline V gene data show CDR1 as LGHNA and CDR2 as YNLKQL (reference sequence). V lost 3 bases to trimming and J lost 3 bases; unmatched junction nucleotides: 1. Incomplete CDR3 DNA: TGTGCCAGCAGCCATGGACTGGGGGACACCGGG. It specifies CASSHGLGDTG. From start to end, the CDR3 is CASSHGLGDTGQLYF.

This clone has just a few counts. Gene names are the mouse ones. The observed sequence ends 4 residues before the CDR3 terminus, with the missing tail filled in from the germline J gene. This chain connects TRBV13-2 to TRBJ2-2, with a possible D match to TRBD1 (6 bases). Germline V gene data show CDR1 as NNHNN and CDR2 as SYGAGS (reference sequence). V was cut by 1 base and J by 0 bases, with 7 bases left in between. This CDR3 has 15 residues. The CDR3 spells CASGDTGTNTGQLYF. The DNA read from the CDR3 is TGTGCCAGCGGTGATACAGGGACAAACACCGGG.

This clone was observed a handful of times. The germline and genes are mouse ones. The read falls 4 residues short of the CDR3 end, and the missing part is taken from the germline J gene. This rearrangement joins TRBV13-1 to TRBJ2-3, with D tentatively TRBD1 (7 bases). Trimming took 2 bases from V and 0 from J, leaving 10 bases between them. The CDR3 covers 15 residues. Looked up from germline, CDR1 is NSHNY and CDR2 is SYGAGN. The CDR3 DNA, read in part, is TGTGCCAGCAGTGAGGAGGGGGCTAGTGCAGAA. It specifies CASSEEGASAE. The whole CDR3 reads CASSEEGASAETLYF.

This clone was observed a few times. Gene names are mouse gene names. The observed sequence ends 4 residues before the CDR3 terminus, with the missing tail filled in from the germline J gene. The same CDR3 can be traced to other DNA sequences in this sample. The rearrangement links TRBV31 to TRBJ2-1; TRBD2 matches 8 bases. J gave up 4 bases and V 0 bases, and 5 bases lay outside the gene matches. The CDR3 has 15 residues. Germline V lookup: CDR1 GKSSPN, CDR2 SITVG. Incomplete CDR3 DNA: TGTGCCTGGAGTCTCCAAGACTGGGGTTATGCT. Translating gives CAWSLQDWGYA. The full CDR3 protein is CAWSLQDWGYAEQFF.

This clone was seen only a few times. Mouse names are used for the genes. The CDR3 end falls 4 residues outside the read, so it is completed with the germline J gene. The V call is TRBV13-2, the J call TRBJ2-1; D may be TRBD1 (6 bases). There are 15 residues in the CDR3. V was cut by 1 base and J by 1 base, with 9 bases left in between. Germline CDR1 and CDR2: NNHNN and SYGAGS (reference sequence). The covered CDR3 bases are TGTGCCAGCGGTGATAACAGGGCCAACTATGCT. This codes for CASGDNRANYA. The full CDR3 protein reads CASGDNRANYAEQFF.

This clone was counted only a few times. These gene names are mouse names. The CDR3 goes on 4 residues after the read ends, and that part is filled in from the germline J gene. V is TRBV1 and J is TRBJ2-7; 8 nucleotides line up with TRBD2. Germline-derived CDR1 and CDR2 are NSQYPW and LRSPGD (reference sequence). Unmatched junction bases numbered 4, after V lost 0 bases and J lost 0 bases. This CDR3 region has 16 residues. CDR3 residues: CTCSADWGAYSYEQYF. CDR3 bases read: TGCACCTGCAGTGCAGACTGGGGGGCCTACTCCTAT.

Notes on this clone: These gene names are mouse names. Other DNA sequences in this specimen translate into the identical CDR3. The CDR3 bases that were read are TGTGCCAGCCGAGACAGTAACTATGCT. This codes for CASRDSNYA. The CDR3 as a whole reads CASRDSNYAEQFF. V gene TRBV14 combines with J gene TRBJ2-1, with D possibly being TRBD1 (5 bases). Read sequence stops 4 residues before the CDR3 end, and the germline J gene provides the missing end. Per the germline V gene, CDR1 is SGHDT and CDR2 is FRDEAV. Trimming removed 7 bases at V and 0 bases at J, with 8 bases between. This CDR3 contains 13 residues. Variable domain in full (rest from reference TRBV14 and TRBJ2-1): EAGVTQSPRYAVLQEGQAVSFWCDPISGHDTLYWYQQPRDQGPQLLVYFRDEAVIDNSQLPSDRFSAVRPKGTNSTLKIQSAKQGDTATYLCASRDSNYAEQFFGPGTRLTVL.

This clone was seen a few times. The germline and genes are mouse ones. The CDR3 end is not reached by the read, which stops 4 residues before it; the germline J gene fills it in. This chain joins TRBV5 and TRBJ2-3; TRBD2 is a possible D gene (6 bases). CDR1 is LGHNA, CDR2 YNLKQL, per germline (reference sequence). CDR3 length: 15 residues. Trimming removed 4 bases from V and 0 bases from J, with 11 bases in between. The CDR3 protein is CASSRTDTSAETLYF. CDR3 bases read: TGTGCCAGCAGCCGGACTGATACTAGTGCAGAA.

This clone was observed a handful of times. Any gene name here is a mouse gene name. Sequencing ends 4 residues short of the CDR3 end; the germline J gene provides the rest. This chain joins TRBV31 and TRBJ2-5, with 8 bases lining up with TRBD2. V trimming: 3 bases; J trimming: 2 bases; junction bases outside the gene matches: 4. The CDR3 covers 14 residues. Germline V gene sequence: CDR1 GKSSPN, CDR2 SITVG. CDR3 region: CAWRLWGGQDTQYF. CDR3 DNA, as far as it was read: TGTGCCTGGAGACTATGGGGGGGCCAAGAC.

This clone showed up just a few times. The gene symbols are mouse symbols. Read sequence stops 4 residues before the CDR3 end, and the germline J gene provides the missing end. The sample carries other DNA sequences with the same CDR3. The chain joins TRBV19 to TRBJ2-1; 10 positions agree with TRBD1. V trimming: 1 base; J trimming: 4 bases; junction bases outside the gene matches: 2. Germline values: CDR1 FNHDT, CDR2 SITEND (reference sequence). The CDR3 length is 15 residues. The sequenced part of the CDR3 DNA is TGTGCCAGCAGTATATTGGGACAGGGGTATGCT. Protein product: CASSILGQGYA. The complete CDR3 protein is CASSILGQGYAEQFF.

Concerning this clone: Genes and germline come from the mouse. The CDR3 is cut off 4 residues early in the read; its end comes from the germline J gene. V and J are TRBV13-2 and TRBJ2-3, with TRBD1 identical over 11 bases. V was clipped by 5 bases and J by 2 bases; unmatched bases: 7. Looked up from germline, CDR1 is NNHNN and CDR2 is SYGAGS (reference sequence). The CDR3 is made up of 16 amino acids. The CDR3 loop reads CASGRGTGGNAETLYF. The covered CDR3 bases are TGTGCCAGCGGAAGGGGGACAGGGGGGAATGCAGAA.

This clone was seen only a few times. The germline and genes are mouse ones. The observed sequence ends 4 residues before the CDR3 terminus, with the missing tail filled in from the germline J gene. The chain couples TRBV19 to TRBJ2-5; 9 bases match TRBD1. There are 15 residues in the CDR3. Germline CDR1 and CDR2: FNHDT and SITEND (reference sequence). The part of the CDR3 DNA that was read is TGTGCCAGCAGTTCGCCGGGACAGGGTAAAGAC. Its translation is CASSSPGQGKD. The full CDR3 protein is CASSSPGQGKDTQYF.

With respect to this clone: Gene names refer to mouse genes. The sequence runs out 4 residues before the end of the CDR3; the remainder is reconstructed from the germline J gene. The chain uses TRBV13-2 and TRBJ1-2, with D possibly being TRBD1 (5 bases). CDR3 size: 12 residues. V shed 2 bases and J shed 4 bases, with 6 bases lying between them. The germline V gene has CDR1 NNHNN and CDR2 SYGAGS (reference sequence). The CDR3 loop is CASGEDTSDYTF. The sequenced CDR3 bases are TGTGCCAGCGGTGAGGACACCTCC.